This T cell receptor beta chain appears in the sequencing data of a study of shared clonotypes between healthy human individuals. At the level of the study: The donors, two women and a few men, were aged 18 to 49. Every donor yielded three CD4 naive, three CD4 memory, two CD8 naive and one CD8 memory plate.

Evenly divided among several immunoSEQ plates was the genomic DNA of each subset. Sequencing was performed with immunoSEQ multiplex PCR; in TCRdb, only in-frame clones are kept and a portion is missing. Found here are about 2.3 million clones, approximately 95% of them singletons; the top ten hold 0.35% to 0.45%. A note on this clone: Its antigen is currently unknown.

Germline-derived CDR1 and CDR2 are SGDLS and YYNGEE. Between the trimmed V and J ends, which lost 4 bases and 1 base, there was a span of 18 bases. The CDR3 contains 16 residues. Study-wide results and limits: Approximately 5.1% was the fraction of naive CD4 clonotypes found shared across a few donors.

Sequenced: naive CD4+ T cells from PBMCs. Documented subset: CD45RA+ positively selected. V gene TRBV9 combines with J gene TRBJ2-7, with D perhaps TRBD1 or TRBD2 (5 bases each). This receptor was obtained from a man aged 18 to 30 in good health. Some clones in this sample may be carry-over from other donors' samples. CDR3 in DNA: TGTGCCAGCAGCCCAGGGTGGGGGTCTCAATCCTACGAGCAGTACTTC. Protein: CASSPGWGSQSYEQYF.